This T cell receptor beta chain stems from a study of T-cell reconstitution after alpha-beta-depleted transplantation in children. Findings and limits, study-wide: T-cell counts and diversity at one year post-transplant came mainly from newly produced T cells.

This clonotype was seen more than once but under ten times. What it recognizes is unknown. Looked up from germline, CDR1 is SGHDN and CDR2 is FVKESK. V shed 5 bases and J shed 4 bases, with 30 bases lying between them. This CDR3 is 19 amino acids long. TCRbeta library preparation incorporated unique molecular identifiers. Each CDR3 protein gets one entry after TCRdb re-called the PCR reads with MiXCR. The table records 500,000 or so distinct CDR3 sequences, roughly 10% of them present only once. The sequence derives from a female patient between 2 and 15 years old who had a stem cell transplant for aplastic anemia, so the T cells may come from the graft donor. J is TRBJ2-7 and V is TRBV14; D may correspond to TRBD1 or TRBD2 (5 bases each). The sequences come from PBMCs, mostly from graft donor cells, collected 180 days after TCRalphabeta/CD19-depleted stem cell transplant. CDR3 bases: TGTGCCAGCAGCAACCGTGAGGTGAGGGGAAATCCCCTAATTTACGAGCAGTACTTC. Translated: CASSNREVRGNPLIYEQYF.